This entry is about one T cell receptor beta chain. The CDR3 sequence is 16 residues long. V trimming: 0 bases; J trimming: 4 bases; junction bases outside the gene matches: 6. CDR1 is SGHTA and CDR2 is FQGTGA in the germline V gene. Libraries were prepared by immunoSEQ multiplex PCR; TCRdb keeps only in-frame clonotypes and omits some of them. The sample includes about 100,000 clones, roughly 90% of them seen just once. This record belongs to a study of control samples from healthy donors and cancer patients. This sequence was found in a man aged 25-45 years in good health. V and J are TRBV7-3 and TRBJ2-5, with 9 bases aligning to TRBD1. Sample: blood. This CDR3 is CASSLTGTGTVETQYF. The DNA for the CDR3 is TGTGCCAGCAGCTTAACTGGGACAGGGACGGTAGAGACCCAGTACTTC.